What follows describes a single T cell receptor (beta chain). Its target is unknown. This CDR3 has 14 residues. Deletions cut 4 bases from V and 2 bases from J, with 11 bases between. Per germline, CDR1 SNHLY and CDR2 FYNNEI. The data stem from a study of T cell responses to AZD1222 COVID-19 vaccine. Study-wide context: Combined were second doses at about 4 or about 12 weeks.

Study outcomes and limitations: The breadth and depth of Spike-specific TCRs increased once two AZD1222 doses had been given.

The table came from immunoSEQ multiplex PCR; TCRdb's copy has only in-frame clones and leaves some out. This table holds roughly 110,000 clones, 91% found once. The TCR comes from an adult in good health. The V and J genes are TRBV2 and TRBJ2-5, with D perhaps TRBD2 (6 bases). Specimen: peripheral blood, collected on day 0 of AZD1222 vaccination. The CDR3 DNA follows: TGTGCCAGCAGTGTCGGGGGAGGTCAAGAGACCCAGTACTTC. The encoded protein is CASSVGGGQETQYF.